The 27 T cell receptor beta chains in this list originate from one sample, sequenced in a study of glioma-infiltrating T cells. The iRepertoire nested amplicon-rescue multiplex PCR amplified TCR alpha and beta CDR3s from RNA. MiXCR was run by TCRdb on the multiplex PCR reads, yielding one entry per CDR3 protein. The sample holds roughly 190,000 distinct CDR3 sequences, approximately 30% seen once. Specimen: glioma tissue, nonneoplastic brain tissue, or PBMCs (not recorded which). All receptors derive from a human donor with low-grade glioma or glioblastoma, undergoing nonglioma brain surgery, or in good health (not recorded which).

The chain has TRBV2 and TRBJ1-2, with 8 bases identical to TRBD1. Germline V gene data show CDR1 as SNHLY and CDR2 as FYNNEI. This CDR3 contains 11 residues. V shed 10 bases and J 11 bases; nucleotides not matched to a gene: 9. The CDR3 nucleotides are TGTGCCATCCGGACAGGGCTTGGTTACACCTTC. Protein sequence: CAIRTGLGYTF.

This clonotype was counted ten times or more. The chain joins TRBV7-2 to TRBJ2-7; TRBD1 matches 8 bases. Germline V gene data show CDR1 as SGHTA and CDR2 as FQGNSA. The ends lost 6 bases at V and 2 bases at J; junction bases unmatched: 6. The CDR3 runs to 14 residues. The CDR3 nucleotides read TGTGCCAGCAGACCCGGGACAGGCCCCTACGAGCAGTACTTC. It specifies CASRPGTGPYEQYF.

Ten or more counts support this clonotype. This chain joins TRBV19 and TRBJ1-1; 8 bases map to TRBD1. The CDR3 spans 15 residues. Germline V CDR1 and CDR2: LNHDA, SQIVND (reference sequence). The junction had 3 bases not matched to a gene; V was cut back by 3 bases and J by 0 bases. This chain's CDR3 is CASSIQGAMNTEAFF. CDR3 coding DNA: TGTGCCAGTAGTATTCAGGGGGCGATGAACACTGAAGCTTTCTTT.

In its sample, this clonotype was seen a few times. V is TRBV19 and J is TRBJ2-1; 10 nucleotides align to TRBD2. CDR1 and CDR2 from the germline V gene are LNHDA and SQIVND (reference sequence). This CDR3 contains 15 residues. After removal of 3 bases from V and 4 bases from J, the junction contained 3 bases not matched to a gene. CDR3 residues: CASSMTSGLYNEQFF. Written as DNA, the CDR3 is TGTGCCAGTAGTATGACTAGCGGGCTGTACAATGAGCAGTTCTTC.

This clonotype was observed a few times. The chain combines TRBV19 with TRBJ2-1; D uncertain. The CDR3 totals 14 residues. V was shortened by 0 bases and J by 0 bases, with 3 bases between the two germline ends. Germline CDR1 is LNHDA and CDR2 is SQIVND (reference sequence). CDR3 loop: CASSIESSYNEQFF. CDR3 bases: TGTGCCAGTAGTATAGAATCCTCCTACAATGAGCAGTTCTTC.

This clonotype was detected many times. The chain uses TRBV27 and TRBJ2-3; the D gene is possibly TRBD2 (6 bases). The CDR3 is 14 amino acids. Germline CDR1 is MNHEY and CDR2 is SMNVEV (reference sequence). V was cut by 7 bases and J by 3 bases, with 14 bases left in between. In DNA, the CDR3 is TGTGCCAGCAAGTGGGAGGTTTGGACAGATACGCAGTATTTT. It yields the protein CASKWEVWTDTQYF.

CDR3 sequence reads: CATSSDPGQSYEQYF. The CDR3 nucleotides read TGTGCCACCAGCAGTGACCCGGGACAGTCCTACGAGCAGTACTTC. V is TRBV15 and J is TRBJ2-7; 7 nucleotides match TRBD1. With 3 bases clipped from V and 1 base from J, the junction kept 6 bases outside the gene matches. Germline values: CDR1 LNHNV, CDR2 YYDKDF (reference sequence). The CDR3 contains 15 residues. The whole variable domain, remainder taken from reference TRBV15 and TRBJ2-7, is DAMVIQNPRYQVTQFGKPVTLSCSQTLNHNVMYWYQQKSSQAPKLLFHYYDKDFNNEADTPDNFQSRRPNTSFCFLDIRSPGLGDTAMYLCATSSDPGQSYEQYFGPGTRLTVT.

Regarding this clonotype: The junction departs from germline at one end; a sequencing error may be responsible. This chain uses TRBV5-4 with TRBJ2-6; 7 bases fit TRBD1. CDR1 and CDR2 from the germline V gene are SGHNT and YYREEE (reference sequence). The CDR3 runs to 17 residues. The CDR3 loop reads CASSLRQGAPGANVLIF. Here the CDR3 DNA reads TGTGCCAGCAGCTTAAGACAGGGAGCGCCTGGGGCCAACGTCCTGATTTTC.

Concerning this clonotype: A much larger clonotype is one base distant, so this may be a read error. This sequence joins TRBV18 and TRBJ1-4, with D perhaps TRBD1 (5 bases). The CDR3 sequence is 15 residues long. CDR1 KGHSH and CDR2 LQKENI come from the germline V gene. The CDR3 loop reads CDSSPTGDRNEKLFF. For the CDR3, the DNA is TGTGACAGCTCACCCACGGGGGACCGTAATGAAAAACTGTTTTTT.

This clonotype was recorded at least ten times. The rearrangement joins TRBV7-9 to TRBJ1-6, with unresolved D. Trimming took 2 bases from V and 15 from J, leaving 14 bases between them. Germline V gives CDR1 SEHNR, CDR2 FQNEAQ (reference sequence). This CDR3 is 13 amino acids long. The CDR3 region is CASSLMAGEDLHF. The CDR3, as DNA: TGTGCCAGCAGCTTAATGGCAGGTGAGGACCTCCACTTT.

This clonotype was detected ten times or more. V is TRBV20-1 and J is TRBJ2-3, with TRBD2 identical over 10 bases. In germline, CDR1 is DFQATT, CDR2 SNEGSKA (reference sequence). V lost 3 bases, J lost 3 bases, and 3 bases stayed unmatched. The length of the CDR3 is 14 residues. The CDR3 here is CSASTSGVTDTQYF. CDR3 DNA sequence: TGCAGTGCTAGCACTAGCGGGGTAACAGATACGCAGTATTTT.

This clonotype was seen repeatedly, ten times or more. The chain employs TRBV14 and TRBJ2-1, with D hard to call. The germline CDR1 and CDR2 sequences are SGHDN and FVKESK. Trimming removed 0 bases at V and 4 bases at J, with 10 bases between. The CDR3 length is 15 residues. Written as DNA, the CDR3 is TGTGCCAGCAGCCAAGATATCAAGCTATACAATGAGCAGTTCTTC. It encodes CASSQDIKLYNEQFF.

This clonotype was seen only a few times. V is TRBV10-3 and J is TRBJ2-4, with unresolved D. The CDR3 is 14 residues long. In germline, CDR1 is ENHRY, CDR2 SYGVKD. The germline V and J ends were trimmed by 8 bases and 0 bases, with 11 bases remaining between them. CDR3 protein: CAISGEIAKNIQYF. The CDR3 bases are TGTGCCATCTCAGGAGAGATAGCCAAAAACATTCAGTACTTC.

This clonotype was seen at least ten times. V usage is TRBV20-1 and J usage is TRBJ1-5; 9 bases align to TRBD1. Germline values: CDR1 DFQATT, CDR2 SNEGSKA (reference sequence). This CDR3 has 14 amino acids. Losses at the gene ends were 6 bases for V and 4 bases for J; bases not matched to a gene: 7. As DNA, the CDR3 is TGCAGTGCCACGGGGGGACAGGGAAATCAGCCCCAGCATTTT. Amino acids: CSATGGQGNQPQHF.

The J gene is TRBJ2-5, the V gene TRBV6-1; a possible D gene is TRBD1 (6 bases). CDR1 and CDR2 from the germline V gene are MNHNS and SASEGT. Trimming took 7 bases from V and 4 from J, leaving 19 bases between them. The CDR3 has 15 residues. CDR3 coding DNA: TGTGCCAGCAATGGCGGCAGGGGATACCGAGAGACCCAGTACTTC. Translating it yields CASNGGRGYRETQYF.

This clonotype was recorded many times. The V gene is TRBV5-1, the J gene TRBJ2-7; D is unclear. The CDR3 has 13 residues. From germline, CDR1 is SGHRS and CDR2 YFSETQ. Trimming left V 2 bases short and J 4 bases short, with 10 bases between. The CDR3 here is CASSLPTVYEQYF. The CDR3 DNA follows: TGCGCCAGCAGCTTACCGACCGTTTACGAGCAGTACTTC.

This clonotype was seen ten or more times. This chain connects TRBV7-2 to TRBJ2-4, with D unresolved. The length of the CDR3 is 12 residues. Trimming stripped 5 bases from V and 3 bases from J, with 5 bases between. Germline assignment: CDR1 SGHTA and CDR2 FQGNSA. The DNA of the CDR3 is TGTGCCAGCAGCCCACACAAAAACATTCAGTACTTC. Protein product: CASSPHKNIQYF.

The J gene is TRBJ2-5, the V gene TRBV3-1; 8 bases align to TRBD2. V dropped 1 base and J dropped 2; count of bases not matched to a gene: 3. Per germline, CDR1 LGHDT and CDR2 YNNKEL (reference sequence). CDR3 size: 15 residues. CDR3 protein: CASSQGTSGQETQYF. CDR3 coding DNA: TGTGCCAGCAGCCAAGGTACTAGCGGACAAGAGACCCAGTACTTC.

This clonotype was seen repeatedly, ten times or more. V and J are TRBV7-6 and TRBJ2-3; D remains ambiguous. CDR3 length equals 15 residues. Germline V gene sequence: CDR1 SGHVS, CDR2 FNYEAQ. Trimming pared 2 bases from V and 2 bases from J, leaving 11 bases between. Here the CDR3 reads CASSLISAVTDTQYF. The CDR3 DNA sequence: TGTGCCAGCAGCTTAATCTCCGCTGTCACAGATACGCAGTATTTT.

This clonotype has just a few counts. The rearrangement joins TRBV7-2 to TRBJ2-1; 7 bases align to TRBD1. Germline trimming cut 5 bases from V and 4 bases from J; bases unmatched to any gene: 2. Germline V gene data show CDR1 as SGHTA and CDR2 as FQGNSA. This CDR3 spans 13 amino acids. The DNA for the CDR3 is TGTGCCAGCAGCACAGGGGCTTACAATGAGCAGTTCTTC. Its translation: CASSTGAYNEQFF.

This clonotype has at least ten counts. The V gene is TRBV24-1, the J gene TRBJ1-2, with D maybe TRBD1 (5 bases). CDR1 is KGHDR, CDR2 SFDVKD, per germline. This CDR3 contains 14 residues. The V and J ends lost 4 bases and 1 base respectively, with 9 bases between them. CDR3 protein: CATSDPTVNYGYTF. CDR3 sequence (DNA): TGTGCCACCAGTGACCCGACAGTTAACTATGGCTACACCTTC.

This clonotype was seen a few times. This sequence joins TRBV7-9 and TRBJ1-6, with D perhaps TRBD1 (5 bases). The CDR3 consists of 14 residues. Between the trimmed V and J ends, which lost 4 bases and 7 bases, there was a span of 11 bases. Germline V lookup: CDR1 SEHNR, CDR2 FQNEAQ (reference sequence). The CDR3 protein is CASSSSGPNSPLHF. In DNA, the CDR3 is TGTGCCAGCAGCTCGTCGGGGCCCAATTCACCCCTCCACTTT.

This clonotype was detected many times. This chain connects TRBV29-1 to TRBJ1-6; D unclear. Germline CDR1 is SQVTM and CDR2 is ANQGSEA. The CDR3 covers 13 residues. Trimming pared 8 bases from V and 0 bases from J, leaving 8 bases between. The CDR3 DNA is TGCAGCATTCAGGACTCCTATAATTCACCCCTCCACTTT. Translated: CSIQDSYNSPLHF. Filled out from reference TRBV29-1 and TRBJ1-6, the complete variable domain reads SAVISQKPSRDICQRGTSLTIQCQVDSQVTMMFWYRQQPGQSLTLIATANQGSEATYESGFVIDKFPISRPNLTFSTLTVSNMSPEDSSIYLCSIQDSYNSPLHFGNGTRLTVT.

In this sample, this clonotype turned up a few times. The V call is TRBV29-1, the J call TRBJ2-1, with unresolved D. CDR1 and CDR2 from the germline V gene are SQVTM and ANQGSEA. Trimming left V 3 bases short and J 2 bases short, with 8 bases between. CDR3 length: 13 amino acids. The chain's CDR3 is CSVEVGPYNEQFF. The CDR3 DNA reads as TGCAGCGTTGAGGTAGGCCCCTACAATGAGCAGTTCTTC.

With respect to this clonotype: A read error may explain this, as a much larger clone is one base away. V usage is TRBV7-2 and J usage is TRBJ2-5; D gene uncertain. Germline CDR1 and CDR2: SGHTA and FQGNSA. The CDR3 runs 14 residues. The CDR3 sequence: CASTSFGVQETKYF. The CDR3, as DNA: TGTGCCAGCACCTCCTTTGGGGTCCAAGAGACCAAGTACTTC.

This rearrangement joins TRBV6-2 or TRBV6-3 to TRBJ2-6; D remains ambiguous. Per the germline V gene, CDR1 is MNHEY and CDR2 is SVGEGT. The CDR3 is 15 amino acids. V shed 6 bases and J shed 0 bases, with 9 bases lying between them. The CDR3: CASSDKGSGANVLTF. In DNA form, the CDR3 reads TGTGCCAGCAGCGACAAGGGCTCTGGGGCCAACGTCCTGACTTTC.

This clonotype was counted at least ten times. The rearrangement links TRBV7-2 to TRBJ2-3, with unresolved D. From germline, CDR1 is SGHTA and CDR2 FQGNSA. The V gene lost 4 bases and the J gene lost 2 bases, with 10 bases spanning the gap. This CDR3 contains 14 residues. The CDR3 loop reads CASSSGRYTDTQYF. CDR3 nucleotides: TGTGCCAGCAGCTCCGGCCGGTACACAGATACGCAGTATTTT.